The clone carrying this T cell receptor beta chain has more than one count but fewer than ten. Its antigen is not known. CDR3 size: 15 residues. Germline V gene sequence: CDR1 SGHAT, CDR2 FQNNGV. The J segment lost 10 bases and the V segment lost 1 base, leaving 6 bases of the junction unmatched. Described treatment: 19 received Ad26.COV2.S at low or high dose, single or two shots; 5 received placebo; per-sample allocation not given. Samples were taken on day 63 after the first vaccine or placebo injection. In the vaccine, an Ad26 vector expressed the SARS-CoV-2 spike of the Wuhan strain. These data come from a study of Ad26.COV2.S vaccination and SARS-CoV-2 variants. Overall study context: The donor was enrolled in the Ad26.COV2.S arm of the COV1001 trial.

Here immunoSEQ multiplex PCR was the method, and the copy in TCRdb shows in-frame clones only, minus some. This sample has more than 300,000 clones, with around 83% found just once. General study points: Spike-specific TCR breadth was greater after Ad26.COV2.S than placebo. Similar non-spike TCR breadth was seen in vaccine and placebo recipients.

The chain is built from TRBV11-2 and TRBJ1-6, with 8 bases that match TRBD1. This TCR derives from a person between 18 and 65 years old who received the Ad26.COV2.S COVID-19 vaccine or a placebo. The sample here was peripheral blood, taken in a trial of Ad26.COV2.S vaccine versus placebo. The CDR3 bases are TGTGCCAGCAGCTTAGTCAGGGGGCGTGAGTCACCCCTCCACTTT. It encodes CASSLVRGRESPLHF.